Listed below are T cell receptor beta chains from one sample, sequenced in a study of shared clonotypes between healthy human individuals. Assay used: immunoSEQ multiplex PCR; TCRdb lists only in-frame clones, some missing. In the table there are more than 500,000 clones, about 95% of which are singletons. Sequenced sample: naive CD8+ T cells sorted from blood. The receptor source for this set is a woman in her thirties in good health. The CDR3 runs from the conserved cysteine through the conserved F or W. D genes are given only for firm matches. The listing skips clone size in some rows; elsewhere it reads once, few, many or a size class.

>TRBJ1-3|once|TRBV28|.|13
CATAGQWRNTIYF
TGTGCCACCGCGGGGCAGTGGCGAAACACCATATATTTT
>TRBJ1-1|.|TRBV5-6|TRBD1|15
CASSLRDREGTEAFF
TGTGCCAGCAGCCTTAGGGACAGGGAGGGCACTGAAGCTTTCTTT
>TRBJ2-1|.|TRBV7-6|TRBD2|19
CASSSTPPGLAGGRYEQFF
TGTGCCAGCAGTTCAACGCCCCCGGGACTAGCGGGAGGCCGGTATGAGCAGTTCTTC
>TRBJ2-7|.|TRBV6-4|TRBD1|13
CASSGTGVGEQYF
TGTGCCAGCAGTGGGACAGGGGTGGGCGAGCAGTACTTC
>TRBJ2-7|.|TRBV2|.|17
CASSEWGGGPYSYEQYF
TGTGCCAGCAGTGAGTGGGGTGGTGGGCCATATAGCTACGAGCAGTACTTC
>TRBJ2-7|.|TRBV29-1|TRBD2|14
CSVEGGGGPYEQYF
TGCAGCGTTGAAGGTGGCGGGGGGCCCTACGAGCAGTACTTC
>TRBJ2-3|.|TRBV2|.|13
CARLGGRTDTQYF
TGTGCCCGCCTAGGGGGGCGAACAGATACGCAGTATTTT
>TRBJ2-1|.|TRBV2|TRBD1|15
CASKLGQAVYNEQFF
TGTGCCAGCAAACTCGGACAGGCAGTATACAATGAGCAGTTCTTC
>TRBJ2-7|.|TRBV7-6|.|16
CASSLVAGHGGYEQYF
TGTGCCAGCAGCTTAGTTGCTGGGCATGGAGGCTACGAGCAGTACTTC
>TRBJ2-3|.|TRBV28|.|17
CASSPPLDSSSTDTQYF
TGTGCCAGCAGTCCTCCTCTAGATAGTTCTAGCACAGATACGCAGTATTTT
>TRBJ2-7|.|TRBV27|TRBD2|15
CASSLSTSGVYEQYF
TGTGCCAGCAGTTTATCTACTAGCGGGGTCTACGAGCAGTACTTC
>TRBJ1-1|.|TRBV28|.|17
CASSFYTPGTGNTEAFF
TGTGCCAGCAGTTTTTACACCCCCGGGACGGGGAACACTGAAGCTTTCTTT
>TRBJ1-1|.|TRBV19|.|14
CASSIDLEITEAFF
TGTGCCAGTAGTATAGATCTGGAGATCACTGAAGCTTTCTTT
>TRBJ2-1|.|TRBV9|TRBD2|16
CASSSGAGGLNNEQFF
TGTGCCAGCAGCTCGGGAGCGGGAGGCCTCAACAATGAGCAGTTCTTC
>TRBJ2-6|.|TRBV9|.|15
CASSVDGSGANVLTF
TGTGCCAGCAGCGTAGACGGCTCTGGGGCCAACGTCCTGACTTTC
>TRBJ2-3|once|TRBV5-6|.|14
CASSLVGGPDTQYF
TGTGCCAGCAGCTTGGTTGGGGGACCAGATACGCAGTATTTT
>TRBJ2-7|.|TRBV4-1|.|15
CASSQEIGNAHEQYF
TGCGCCAGCAGCCAAGAGATAGGGAATGCTCACGAGCAGTACTTC
>TRBJ1-5|once|TRBV19|TRBD1|19
CASSIQLRTGDRGIQPQHF
TGTGCCAGTAGTATTCAACTACGAACGGGGGACAGGGGAATTCAGCCCCAGCATTTT
>TRBJ1-1|.|TRBV19|.|14
CASSIDPRPTEAFF
TGTGCCAGTAGTATAGATCCCAGGCCCACTGAAGCTTTCTTT
>TRBJ2-5|.|TRBV5-4|.|11
CASSLEETQYF
TGTGCCAGCAGCTTGGAGGAGACCCAGTACTTC
>TRBJ2-1|.|TRBV29-1|.|16
CSTPLAGVSSYNEQFF
TGCAGCACCCCCCTAGCAGGGGTGAGCTCCTACAATGAGCAGTTCTTC
>TRBJ1-1|.|TRBV27|.|13
CASSLQLNTEAFF
TGTGCCAGCAGTCTACAGCTGAACACTGAAGCTTTCTTT
>TRBJ1-5|few|TRBV4-1|.|13
CASSGGGNQPQHF
TGCGCCAGCAGCGGAGGGGGCAATCAGCCCCAGCATTTT
>TRBJ2-3|.|TRBV9|.|18
CASSATSPGHSITDTQYF
TGTGCCAGCAGCGCCACCTCACCGGGACATTCGATCACAGATACGCAGTATTTT
>TRBJ2-7|.|TRBV5-4|TRBD2|14
CASSGRGGSLEQYF
TGTGCCAGCAGCGGCCGGGGGGGATCGCTCGAGCAGTACTTC
>TRBJ2-1|.|TRBV9|.|14
CASGPSGAWNEQFF
TGTGCCAGCGGCCCCTCGGGGGCTTGGAATGAGCAGTTCTTC
>TRBJ2-7|.|TRBV28|.|14
CASSLFGFPYEQYF
TGTGCCAGCAGTTTATTTGGGTTCCCCTACGAGCAGTACTTC
>TRBJ2-1|once|TRBV27|.|15
CASSMRGPQYNEQFF
TGTGCCAGCAGCATGAGAGGGCCCCAATACAATGAGCAGTTCTTC
>TRBJ1-1|.|TRBV7-9|.|12
CASSPSGAEAFF
TGTGCCAGCAGCCCCTCGGGGGCTGAAGCTTTCTTT
>TRBJ2-3|once|TRBV7-9|.|12
CASSLGPDTQYF
TGTGCCAGCAGCCTGGGACCAGATACGCAGTATTTT
>TRBJ1-4|few|TRBV14|.|13
CASSQDGREGLFF
TGTGCCAGCAGCCAAGACGGGAGGGAGGGACTGTTTTTT
>TRBJ1-2|.|TRBV5-4|.|15
CASSLGSRDGYGYTF
TGTGCCAGCAGCTTGGGATCGCGGGACGGCTATGGCTACACCTTC
>TRBJ1-1|.|TRBV11-3|.|15
CASSLGSLGDTEAFF
TGTGCCAGCAGCTTAGGATCTCTGGGGGACACTGAAGCTTTCTTT
>TRBJ2-3|once|TRBV27|TRBD2|15
CASSPGTSGRDTQYF
TGTGCCAGCAGTCCAGGGACTAGCGGGAGGGATACGCAGTATTTT
>TRBJ2-7|once|TRBV10-2|.|12
CASSDDSDEQYF
TGCGCCAGCAGTGACGACAGTGACGAGCAGTACTTC
>TRBJ2-5|.|TRBV7-9|TRBD2|15
CASSLASGEAITQYF
TGTGCCAGCAGCTTGGCTAGCGGGGAAGCCATAACCCAGTACTTC
>TRBJ2-7|.|TRBV7-2|TRBD1|16
CASTADRTGMTYEQYF
TGTGCCAGCACCGCCGACCGGACAGGGATGACCTACGAGCAGTACTTC
>TRBJ2-1|once|TRBV19|TRBD2|15
CASSSLAGDLNEQFF
TGTGCCAGTAGTTCACTAGCGGGAGACCTGAATGAGCAGTTCTTC
>TRBJ2-2|.|TRBV4-1|TRBD1|18
CASSQESWTGINTGELFF
TGCGCCAGCAGCCAAGAGTCTTGGACAGGGATTAACACCGGGGAGCTGTTTTTT
>TRBJ2-3|.|TRBV5-6|TRBD2|16
CASSPGLVMVPDTQYF
TGTGCCAGCAGCCCTGGACTAGTGATGGTTCCAGATACGCAGTATTTT
>TRBJ1-2|.|TRBV5-8|.|11
CASSPPGGYTF
TGTGCCAGCAGCCCCCCAGGGGGCTACACCTTC
>TRBJ1-2|.|TRBV19|.|14
CASSIVVRNYGYTF
TGTGCCAGTAGTATAGTGGTACGGAACTATGGCTACACCTTC
>TRBJ1-1|.|TRBV27|TRBD1|13
CASSDRDYTEAFF
TGTGCCAGCAGTGACAGGGATTACACTGAAGCTTTCTTT
>TRBJ2-2|.|TRBV19|TRBD2|20
CATPSGDLAGVVEDTGELFF
TGTGCCACCCCGTCGGGGGATCTAGCGGGAGTGGTGGAAGACACCGGGGAGCTGTTTTTT